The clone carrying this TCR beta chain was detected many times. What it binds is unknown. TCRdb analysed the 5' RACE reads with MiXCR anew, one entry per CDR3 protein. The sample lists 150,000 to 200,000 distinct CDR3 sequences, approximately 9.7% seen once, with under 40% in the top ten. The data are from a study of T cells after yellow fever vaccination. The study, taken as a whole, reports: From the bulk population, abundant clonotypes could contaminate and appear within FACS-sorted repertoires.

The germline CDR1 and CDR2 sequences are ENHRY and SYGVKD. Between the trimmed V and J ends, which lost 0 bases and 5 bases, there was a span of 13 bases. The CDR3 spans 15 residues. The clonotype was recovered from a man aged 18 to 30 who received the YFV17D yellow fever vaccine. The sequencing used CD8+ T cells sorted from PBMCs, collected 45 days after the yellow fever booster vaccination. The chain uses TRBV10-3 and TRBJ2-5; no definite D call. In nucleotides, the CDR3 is TGTGCCATCAGTGAGTCGGTTACAGCCCCCGAGACCCAGTACTTC. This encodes CAISESVTAPETQYF.